This T cell receptor beta chain came from a study of breast tumors, draining lymph nodes, adjacent tissues. As to this clonotype: Its antigen is as yet unknown.

Breast cancer patients provided tissue from their axillary draining lymph nodes. Study-wide results and limits: Tumor TCR diversity was below lymph nodes but above nontumor tissue. Tumor and nontumor repertoires were significantly more similar in luminal-like than in basal-like breast cancer.

TCRdb redid the calling of the multiplex PCR reads with MiXCR, one entry per CDR3 protein. Seen here are 200,000 to 300,000 distinct CDR3 sequences, about 30% observed once, and the top ten hold more than 1%. CDR3 length: 11 residues. The germline CDR1 and CDR2 sequences are SQVTM and ANQGSEA. The sequenced sample was axillary lymph node tissue. The chain is built from TRBV29-1 and TRBJ2-5, with 8 bases fitting TRBD2. The last part of the DNA fits TRBJ2-7 better; the J call may be wrong. This clonotype was sampled from a female donor with breast cancer. Some clones in this sample may be carry-over from other donors' samples. CDR3 sequence (DNA): TGCAGCGACGGGACTAGACACGAGCAGTACTTC. Amino acid sequence: CSDGTRHEQYF.